This T cell receptor beta chain is drawn from a study of blood T cell repertoires in COVID-19. The overall study: The study drew acute and convalescent COVID-19 samples from the United States, Italy and Spain.

Profiling relied on immunoSEQ multiplex PCR, and the TCRdb table lists in-frame clones only, not all of them. The table shows about 45,000 clones, with 70% to 85% occurring only once. The CDR3 loop spans 13 amino acids. V shed 8 bases and J 1 base; nucleotides not matched to a gene: 3. Germline loops: CDR1 KGHSH, CDR2 LQKENI. The rearrangement joins TRBV18 to TRBJ1-1, with 8 nucleotides matching TRBD1. Sequencing was done on a sample of peripheral blood. The TCR comes from a woman at least 80 years old with acute or convalescent COVID-19. The CDR3: CASRGQGNTEAFF. CDR3 bases: TGTGCCAGCCGCGGACAGGGGAACACTGAAGCTTTCTTT.